One sample yielded the 9 T cell receptor beta chains listed below, sequenced in a study of response to subunit inactivated influenza vaccine (dated by TCRdb to the late 2010s). Receptors were amplified or captured by RT-PCR. Sequencing relied on an Illumina HiSeq 2500. Using fastp trimming at Q25 and MiXCR clonotype assembly, TCRdb reanalyzed the public sequencing data and kept in-frame beta chains. CDR3 protein duplicates are merged, each entry listing the most common genes and DNA. Across this sample there are approximately 500,000 distinct CDR3 sequences, with 14% seen only once. The top ten constitute around 10% of the sample. This specimen was PBMCs from blood, taken 11 to 12 days after vaccination. These receptors were obtained from a man in his fifties or sixties who received an inactivated influenza vaccine. Donor details come from another sample of the same person, matched by shared clones.

This chain connects TRBV30 to TRBJ1-5; D call uncertain. CDR1 GTSNPN and CDR2 SVGIG come from the germline V gene (reference sequence). The CDR3 contains 14 residues. V was shortened by 2 bases and J by 4 bases, with 12 bases between the two germline ends. The CDR3 nucleotides read TGTGCCTGGAGTCTCTATTCTGATAATCAGCCCCAGCATTTT. This codes for CAWSLYSDNQPQHF.

This clonotype was seen more than once but under ten times. The J gene is TRBJ2-3, the V gene TRBV11-3, with a weak D call TRBD1 (6 bases). Germline V gene lookup returns CDR1 SGHNT and CDR2 YENEEA. This CDR3 contains 13 residues. The V end was cut by 4 bases, the J end by 4 bases, with 9 bases between. CDR3 sequence reads: CASSSGQPDTQYF. CDR3 nucleotides: TGTGCCAGCAGCTCCGGACAGCCAGATACGCAGTATTTT.

This clonotype was detected a few times. V usage is TRBV24-1 and J usage is TRBJ2-2; TRBD1 aligns across 7 bases. This CDR3 is 17 amino acids long. CDR1 KGHDR and CDR2 SFDVKD come from the germline V gene. Germline trimming cut 2 bases from V and 3 bases from J; bases unmatched to any gene: 8. The CDR3, as DNA: TGTGCCACCAGTGATTCCGCCGTAGGGGGCTACACCGGGGAGCTGTTTTTT. Amino acid sequence: CATSDSAVGGYTGELFF.

The table lists this clonotype with a few counts. The J gene is TRBJ1-2, the V gene TRBV12-3 or TRBV12-4; D gene ambiguous. The CDR3 sequence is 14 residues long. V dropped 5 bases and J dropped 3 bases, with 13 bases sitting between them. The CDR3 sequence is CASSTAPNYYGYTF. As DNA, the CDR3 is TGTGCCAGCAGTACCGCCCCTAACTACTATGGCTACACCTTC.

This clonotype was seen a handful of times. V is TRBV7-6 and J is TRBJ2-5; no clear D. In germline, CDR1 is SGHVS, CDR2 FNYEAQ. The ends were cut back, 5 bases at V and 2 bases at J, with 12 bases in the middle. There are 14 residues in the CDR3. CDR3 amino acids: CASSPRLEQETQYF. The CDR3 coding sequence is TGTGCCAGCAGCCCCCGTTTGGAACAAGAGACCCAGTACTTC.

This clonotype came up a few times. V gene TRBV7-9 combines with J gene TRBJ1-2; 8 bases are a match to TRBD1. V lost 1 base, J lost 7 bases, and 5 bases stayed unmatched. The CDR3 sequence is 14 residues long. CDR1 SEHNR and CDR2 FQNEAQ come from the germline V gene (reference sequence). The CDR3 DNA is TGTGCCAGCAGCTTAGTTCGGACAGGGTCTGGCTACACCTTC. Its translation is CASSLVRTGSGYTF.

This clonotype was seen a few times. CDR3 in amino acids: CASINMGGARGQPQHF. CDR3 coding DNA: TGTGCCAGCATCAATATGGGGGGGGCGCGGGGTCAGCCCCAGCATTTT. The chain couples TRBV28 to TRBJ1-5, with a tentative D call TRBD1 (6 bases). With 7 bases removed from V and 6 bases from J, the gap between germline ends came to 22 bases. The CDR3 is 16 residues long. From germline, CDR1 is MDHEN and CDR2 SYDVKM.

This clonotype was detected only a few times. The rearrangement links TRBV7-9 to TRBJ2-7; either TRBD1 or TRBD2 may supply D (5 bases each). The CDR3 length is 14 residues. Trimming removed 6 bases from V and 6 bases from J, with 18 bases in between. Germline CDR1 SEHNR, CDR2 FQNEAQ (reference sequence). The CDR3, as DNA: TGTGCCAGCAGTACCGTGGGGCTAGCTCGCGAGCAGTACTTC. Translation: CASSTVGLAREQYF.

In this sample, this clonotype turned up a few times. V and J are TRBV12-3 or TRBV12-4 and TRBJ1-4; a possible D gene is TRBD1 (5 bases). There are 15 residues in the CDR3. V shed 3 bases and J shed 8 bases, with 16 bases lying between them. The CDR3 DNA follows: TGTGCCAGCAGTTTTGAGGGGCTTGTCGGGGAAAAACTGTTTTTT. This translates into CASSFEGLVGEKLFF.